This T cell receptor beta chain was sequenced for a study of tissue T cells after allogeneic stem cell transplantation. About the research overall: Four unmodified and three CD34-selected T-cell-depleted grafts went to graft-versus-host disease patients.

Adult allogeneic hematopoietic cell transplant recipients with steroid-refractory graft-versus-host disease were prospectively enrolled for research autopsy. Gastrointestinal graft-versus-host disease was present in all patients, each treated with several therapy lines. This CDR3 has 15 residues. The V end lost 0 bases, the J end lost 2 bases, and 11 bases lay between the germline ends. Germline V gene lookup returns CDR1 MNHEY and CDR2 SVGAGI. Study-level results: Anatomically similar tissues had similar TCR repertoires within each patient. Shared clones across patients were few; motif clustering revealed tissue-specific shared signatures.

In regard to this clone: Its specificity is unknown.

TCRdb's table, derived via immunoSEQ multiplex PCR, lists solely in-frame clones and lacks some. Of about 4,100 clones listed, roughly 73% are singletons. This clonotype was obtained from a male patient of 60 years or more with steroid-refractory graft-versus-host disease after an allogeneic stem cell transplant. T cells may partly derive from the graft donor. The specimen comprised esophageal tissue, sampled at autopsy. The chain joins TRBV6-5 to TRBJ2-7, with D unclear. For the CDR3, the DNA is TGTGCCAGCAGTTACTCGACCCAAAACCCCTACGAGCAGTACTTC. It yields the protein CASSYSTQNPYEQYF.